This entry concerns a single T cell receptor beta chain. Its matching antigen is unknown. The data derive from a study of lymphopenia after photon versus proton radiotherapy. TCRdb's table, derived via immunoSEQ multiplex PCR, lists solely in-frame clones and lacks some. Among some 64,000 clones listed, around 87% were seen once. CDR1 and CDR2 from the germline V gene are ENHRY and SYGVKD. Trimming removed 3 bases from V and 0 bases from J, with 6 bases in between. The length of the CDR3 is 13 residues. Whole-study findings and limits: After the lymphocyte nadir, photon-treated repertoires showed oligoclonal expansion, especially of CD8+ Temra cells.

The genes are TRBV10-3 and TRBJ2-7; unclear D gene. Sequenced material: peripheral blood, taken from a patient treated with proton-based radiotherapy. The TCR sequence derives from a man of 80 years or more with esophageal cancer. The CDR3 sequence: CAISDVISYEQYF. The CDR3 coding sequence is TGTGCCATCAGTGACGTCATCTCCTACGAGCAGTACTTC.